This T cell receptor (beta chain) is drawn from a study of T-cell reconstitution after alpha-beta-depleted transplantation in children. Only a few counts were recorded for this clonotype. The antigen is undetermined. Deletions cut 4 bases from V and 2 bases from J, with 11 bases between. CDR3 length: 14 residues. Library preparation (for TCRbeta) was performed with unique molecular identifiers. TCRdb processed the PCR reads anew with MiXCR; each CDR3 protein has one entry. Of around 420,000 distinct CDR3 sequences in the sample, roughly 17% were seen once. Regarding the study as a whole: The authors attributed T-cell counts and diversity one year after transplant mostly to newly produced T cells. Approximately two months post-transplant, alpha-beta T cells reportedly originated from several hundred expanded graft clones. Some patients' high day-60 TCRbeta diversity was traced to surviving recipient T cells and thymic progenitors.

The clonotype was recovered from a boy under three years old who had a stem cell transplant for Wiskott-Aldrich syndrome, so the T cells may come from the graft donor. The sequenced sample was PBMCs, mostly from graft donor cells, obtained 360 days after TCRalphabeta/CD19-depleted stem cell transplant. The J gene is TRBJ2-5, the V gene TRBV12-3 or TRBV12-4; D gene unclear. The CDR3 DNA reads as TGTGCCAGCAGTTCCCAGACCCTTCAAGAGACCCAGTACTTC. Translated: CASSSQTLQETQYF.